This is a list of T cell receptor beta chains from one sample in a study of patients and donors after allogeneic stem cell transplantation. TCRdb called the RT-PCR reads again in MiXCR, with one record for every CDR3 protein. The table has about a million distinct CDR3 sequences, approximately 18% seen once; the top ten hold roughly 6%. The specimen was blood, either unsorted or a sorted T cell fraction (not recorded which). The receptors were sampled from a human donor who was either an allogeneic HSCT recipient or a stem cell or donor lymphocyte infusion donor (not recorded which). It is not recorded whose cells these are; they may come from a transplant donor. Both conserved end residues are part of each CDR3. D genes are given only for firm matches. Part of the rows lack a size; the others show once, few, many or a class for expanded clones.

v_gene: TRBV7-6
j_gene: TRBJ2-1
abundance: few
d_gene: TRBD2
CDR3aa: CASSRTSGRTYNEQFF
CDR3nt: TGTGCCAGCAGCCGGACTAGCGGGAGAACCTACAATGAGCAGTTCTTC

v_gene: TRBV7-2
j_gene: TRBJ1-2
abundance: NA
d_gene: TRBD1
CDR3aa: CVSSSIFQGADYGYTF
CDR3nt: TGTGTCAGCAGCTCTATATTTCAGGGGGCTGACTATGGCTACACCTTC

v_gene: TRBV12-5
j_gene: TRBJ2-2
abundance: few
d_gene: TRBD2
CDR3aa: CASGLGLAGYTGELFF
CDR3nt: TGTGCTAGTGGTTTGGGACTAGCGGGCTATACCGGGGAGCTGTTTTTT

v_gene: TRBV12-3/TRBV12-4
j_gene: TRBJ2-3
abundance: NA
d_gene: NA
CDR3aa: CASSYGATDTQYF
CDR3nt: TGTGCCAGCAGTTACGGGGCCACAGATACGCAGTATTTT

v_gene: TRBV10-3
j_gene: TRBJ2-2
abundance: few
d_gene: NA
CDR3aa: CAISVEGESTGELFF
CDR3nt: TGTGCCATCAGTGTCGAGGGGGAGAGCACCGGGGAGCTGTTTTTT

v_gene: TRBV24-1
j_gene: TRBJ1-2
abundance: once
d_gene: NA
CDR3aa: CATSDLTGNYGYTF
CDR3nt: TGTGCCACCAGTGATTTGACAGGGAACTATGGCTACACCTTC

v_gene: TRBV27
j_gene: TRBJ2-7
abundance: few
d_gene: NA
CDR3aa: CASKVALGSYEQYF
CDR3nt: TGTGCCAGCAAAGTAGCCTTGGGCTCCTACGAGCAGTACTTC

v_gene: TRBV28
j_gene: TRBJ2-7
abundance: NA
d_gene: NA
CDR3aa: CASIPGGGDYEQYF
CDR3nt: TGTGCCAGCATCCCCGGCGGCGGGGACTACGAGCAGTACTTC

v_gene: TRBV11-1
j_gene: TRBJ1-6
abundance: NA
d_gene: NA
CDR3aa: CASSLHPSSYNSPLHF
CDR3nt: TGTGCCAGCAGCCTCCACCCGAGCTCCTATAATTCACCCCTCCACTTT

v_gene: TRBV29-1
j_gene: TRBJ2-7
abundance: many
d_gene: TRBD1
CDR3aa: CSAGTGNYEQYF
CDR3nt: TGCAGCGCCGGGACAGGGAACTACGAGCAGTACTTC

v_gene: TRBV20-1
j_gene: TRBJ1-5
abundance: NA
d_gene: TRBD1
CDR3aa: CSARRQGDQPQHF
CDR3nt: TGCAGTGCTAGGCGACAGGGGGATCAGCCCCAGCATTTT

v_gene: TRBV6-1
j_gene: TRBJ1-5
abundance: few
d_gene: NA
CDR3aa: CATRVRGASVSQPQHF
CDR3nt: TGTGCCACCAGGGTTCGGGGGGCTAGTGTAAGCCAGCCCCAGCATTTT

v_gene: TRBV9
j_gene: TRBJ1-2
abundance: few
d_gene: NA
CDR3aa: CASSPQGRYSYGYTF
CDR3nt: TGTGCCAGCAGCCCTCAAGGGCGATATAGCTATGGCTACACCTTC

v_gene: TRBV6-4
j_gene: TRBJ2-7
abundance: few
d_gene: TRBD1
CDR3aa: CASSGPGQLSYEQYF
CDR3nt: TGTGCCAGCAGCGGACCGGGACAGCTCTCCTACGAGCAGTACTTC

v_gene: TRBV6-1
j_gene: TRBJ2-2
abundance: few
d_gene: TRBD2
CDR3aa: CASRSGGSTGELFF
CDR3nt: TGTGCCAGCAGGTCGGGAGGAAGCACCGGGGAGCTGTTTTTT

v_gene: TRBV12-3/TRBV12-4
j_gene: TRBJ1-2
abundance: many
d_gene: TRBD1
CDR3aa: CASSPDNDRGRGYTF
CDR3nt: TGTGCCAGCAGTCCCGATAATGACAGGGGGAGAGGCTACACCTTC

v_gene: TRBV7-3
j_gene: TRBJ2-1
abundance: few
d_gene: TRBD2
CDR3aa: CASSQTGTSDFARYNEQFF
CDR3nt: TGTGCCAGCAGTCAAACCGGGACTAGCGATTTTGCTCGCTACAATGAGCAGTTCTTC

v_gene: TRBV12-3/TRBV12-4
j_gene: TRBJ1-6
abundance: many
d_gene: NA
CDR3aa: CASSLRSPYNSPLHF
CDR3nt: TGTGCCAGCAGTTTACGGAGCCCCTATAATTCACCCCTCCACTTT

v_gene: TRBV7-9
j_gene: TRBJ2-3
abundance: NA
d_gene: TRBD2
CDR3aa: CASSLNLAGGPTDTQYF
CDR3nt: TGTGCCAGCAGCTTAAATTTAGCGGGAGGACCCACAGATACGCAGTATTTT

v_gene: TRBV20-1
j_gene: TRBJ1-2
abundance: NA
d_gene: NA
CDR3aa: CSAPPWDGNHYGYTF
CDR3nt: TGCAGTGCTCCGCCCTGGGACGGGAATCACTATGGCTACACCTTC

v_gene: TRBV4-3
j_gene: TRBJ1-2
abundance: NA
d_gene: NA
CDR3aa: CASSQEASPGRDYGYTF
CDR3nt: TGCGCCAGCAGCCAAGAGGCATCCCCGGGCAGAGATTATGGCTACACCTTC

v_gene: TRBV9
j_gene: TRBJ1-3
abundance: few
d_gene: NA
CDR3aa: CASSGGGLDSGNTIYF
CDR3nt: TGTGCCAGCAGCGGTGGGGGACTCGACTCTGGAAACACCATATATTTT

v_gene: TRBV12-3/TRBV12-4
j_gene: TRBJ1-1
abundance: few
d_gene: NA
CDR3aa: CASSLTASRTEAFF
CDR3nt: TGTGCCAGCAGTTTGACGGCCTCCCGCACTGAAGCTTTCTTT

v_gene: TRBV20-1
j_gene: TRBJ2-7
abundance: NA
d_gene: TRBD1
CDR3aa: CSAREPGTGALTFDEQYF
CDR3nt: TGCAGTGCTAGAGAGCCGGGGACAGGGGCCTTAACGTTTGACGAGCAGTACTTC

v_gene: TRBV29-1
j_gene: TRBJ2-3
abundance: NA
d_gene: NA
CDR3aa: CSVVGGAPKRDTQYF
CDR3nt: TGCAGCGTTGTGGGGGGGGCACCGAAGCGGGATACGCAGTATTTT

v_gene: TRBV27
j_gene: TRBJ2-7
abundance: few
d_gene: TRBD1
CDR3aa: CASSFQGADEQYF
CDR3nt: TGTGCCAGCAGTTTTCAGGGGGCCGACGAGCAGTACTTC

v_gene: TRBV6-6
j_gene: TRBJ1-2
abundance: few
d_gene: NA
CDR3aa: CASSSPGTPLYTF
CDR3nt: TGTGCCAGCAGTTCACCCGGGACACCACTCTACACCTTC

v_gene: TRBV6-5
j_gene: TRBJ1-2
abundance: few
d_gene: NA
CDR3aa: CASSYSKTAIYANYGYTF
CDR3nt: TGTGCCAGCAGTTACTCTAAGACAGCTATCTATGCTAACTATGGCTACACCTTC

v_gene: TRBV28
j_gene: TRBJ1-1
abundance: few
d_gene: NA
CDR3aa: CASSFYRAGQNTEAFF
CDR3nt: TGTGCCAGCAGTTTTTATCGGGCCGGGCAAAACACTGAAGCTTTCTTT

v_gene: TRBV4-1
j_gene: TRBJ1-1
abundance: many
d_gene: NA
CDR3aa: CASSYGDKNTEAFF
CDR3nt: TGCGCCAGCAGCTACGGGGACAAGAACACTGAAGCTTTCTTT

v_gene: TRBV27
j_gene: TRBJ2-7
abundance: few
d_gene: TRBD1
CDR3aa: CASNRRQGASYEQYF
CDR3nt: TGTGCCAGCAACCGGCGACAGGGGGCCTCCTACGAGCAGTACTTC

v_gene: TRBV27
j_gene: TRBJ2-4
abundance: few
d_gene: NA
CDR3aa: CASSLTEEVAKNIQYF
CDR3nt: TGTGCCAGCAGTTTAACCGAGGAGGTAGCCAAAAACATTCAGTACTTC

v_gene: TRBV24-1
j_gene: TRBJ1-2
abundance: NA
d_gene: NA
CDR3aa: CATSDLSGDLYGYTF
CDR3nt: TGTGCCACCAGTGATTTGTCGGGGGATCTCTATGGCTACACCTTC

v_gene: TRBV11-1
j_gene: TRBJ1-2
abundance: few
d_gene: NA
CDR3aa: CASSLYGGARGRDYGYTF
CDR3nt: TGTGCCAGCAGCTTATACGGTGGGGCCCGGGGTAGGGACTATGGCTACACCTTC

v_gene: TRBV15
j_gene: TRBJ2-2
abundance: few
d_gene: NA
CDR3aa: CATSSSAGELFF
CDR3nt: TGTGCCACCAGCAGCTCAGCCGGGGAGCTGTTTTTT

v_gene: TRBV2
j_gene: TRBJ2-1
abundance: few
d_gene: NA
CDR3aa: CARGNLELAQIPDEQFF
CDR3nt: TGTGCCAGGGGGAACCTGGAACTAGCCCAAATACCGGATGAGCAGTTCTTC

v_gene: TRBV29-1
j_gene: TRBJ2-2
abundance: NA
d_gene: NA
CDR3aa: CSVDKSGNTGELFF
CDR3nt: TGCAGCGTTGATAAAAGCGGCAACACCGGGGAGCTGTTTTTT

v_gene: TRBV10-3
j_gene: TRBJ2-1
abundance: many
d_gene: TRBD1
CDR3aa: CAISEPGTVYNEQFF
CDR3nt: TGTGCCATCAGTGAGCCGGGGACAGTTTACAATGAGCAGTTCTTC

v_gene: TRBV10-2
j_gene: TRBJ2-7
abundance: NA
d_gene: TRBD2
CDR3aa: CASTWTSGQYEQYF
CDR3nt: TGCGCCAGCACCTGGACTAGCGGCCAGTACGAGCAGTACTTC

v_gene: TRBV10-3
j_gene: TRBJ2-7
abundance: many
d_gene: TRBD2
CDR3aa: CAISESGMAHF
CDR3nt: TGTGCCATCAGTGAGAGCGGGATGGCACACTTC

v_gene: TRBV12-5
j_gene: TRBJ2-3
abundance: NA
d_gene: NA
CDR3aa: CASGRTTDTQYF
CDR3nt: TGTGCTAGTGGACGTACTACAGATACGCAGTATTTT

v_gene: TRBV5-1
j_gene: TRBJ2-7
abundance: many
d_gene: TRBD1
CDR3aa: CASSRGQGVYEQYF
CDR3nt: TGTGCCAGCAGCCGGGGACAGGGGGTGTACGAGCAGTACTTC

v_gene: TRBV4-3
j_gene: TRBJ2-1
abundance: few
d_gene: TRBD1
CDR3aa: CASSQEPRQGAWDEQFF
CDR3nt: TGCGCCAGCAGCCAAGAACCTCGACAGGGGGCCTGGGATGAGCAGTTCTTC

v_gene: TRBV12-3/TRBV12-4
j_gene: TRBJ2-1
abundance: few
d_gene: TRBD2
CDR3aa: CASTSASGKVANEQFF
CDR3nt: TGTGCCAGCACCTCGGCTAGCGGGAAGGTAGCCAATGAGCAGTTCTTC

v_gene: TRBV12-3/TRBV12-4
j_gene: TRBJ1-2
abundance: many
d_gene: NA
CDR3aa: CASSWREGVGYTF
CDR3nt: TGTGCCAGCAGTTGGAGGGAGGGCGTTGGCTACACCTTC

v_gene: TRBV5-1
j_gene: TRBJ2-1
abundance: NA
d_gene: TRBD2
CDR3aa: CASSLELAGGYSYNEQFF
CDR3nt: TGCGCCAGCAGCTTGGAACTAGCGGGAGGGTACTCCTACAATGAGCAGTTCTTC

v_gene: TRBV9
j_gene: TRBJ2-3
abundance: NA
d_gene: NA
CDR3aa: CASSVASKLGADTQYF
CDR3nt: TGTGCCAGCAGCGTAGCCAGCAAACTGGGGGCAGATACGCAGTATTTT